Listed below are T cell receptor beta chains from one sample, sequenced in a study of regulatory T cells in long-lasting Graves disease. TCRdb recomputed calls from the multiplex PCR reads with MiXCR, one row per CDR3 protein. Among 350,000 to 450,000 distinct CDR3 sequences listed, roughly 21% were seen once. Source: peripheral blood mononuclear cells (PBMCs), taken when the disease was refractory, from a patient treated with antithyroid drugs. The source is a female donor with Graves disease. CDR3s include the opening cysteine and the closing phenylalanine or tryptophan. D genes are given only for firm matches. Where a row states a size, it is once, few, many or the class of an expanded clone; other rows omit it.

j_call,d_call,clone_size,v_call,cdr3_aa,cdr3_nt
TRBJ2-7,TRBD2,few,TRBV5-1,CASSLRGRGLTDEQYF,TGCGCCAGCAGCTTGCGCGGGAGAGGGCTTACCGACGAGCAGTACTTC
TRBJ2-1,-,-,TRBV11-2,CASSLSAGANYNEQFF,TGTGCCAGCAGCTTATCGGCAGGGGCAAATTACAATGAGCAGTTCTTC
TRBJ1-5,-,many,TRBV10-3,CAISRGGGNQPQHF,TGTGCCATCAGTCGGGGAGGTGGCAATCAGCCCCAGCATTTT
TRBJ1-5,-,many,TRBV7-8,CASSQSRDDQPQHF,TGTGCCAGCAGCCAGTCCAGGGATGATCAGCCCCAGCATTTT
TRBJ1-1,-,-,TRBV19,CASSSVFGGEKAEAFF,TGTGCCAGTAGTTCGGTCTTCGGGGGAGAGAAAGCTGAAGCTTTCTTT
TRBJ2-4,TRBD2,few,TRBV5-1,CASRASVASGHLLAKNIQYF,TGCGCCAGCAGGGCGAGCGTGGCTAGCGGGCATCTTCTAGCCAAAAACATTCAGTACTTC
TRBJ2-1,-,few,TRBV12-3/TRBV12-4,CASSLQRGDEQFF,TGTGCCAGCAGTTTGCAGAGGGGGGATGAGCAGTTCTTC
TRBJ2-7,-,once,TRBV30,CAGSWRATYEQYF,TGTGCCGGCTCCTGGCGGGCTACCTACGAGCAGTACTTC
TRBJ2-1,TRBD2,-,TRBV28,CASSLLAGVKNNEQFF,TGTGCCAGCAGTTTGTTAGCGGGAGTTAAGAACAATGAGCAGTTCTTC
TRBJ1-6,-,many,TRBV6-5,CASSSTMGGSSYNSPLHF,TGTGCCAGCAGTTCCACAATGGGGGGGAGCTCCTATAATTCACCCCTCCACTTT
TRBJ1-1,-,few,TRBV18,CASSPSILGSTEAFF,TGTGCCAGCTCACCCTCGATTCTCGGTAGCACTGAAGCTTTCTTT
TRBJ2-5,TRBD2,many,TRBV11-2,CASSFGTSANQETQYF,TGTGCCAGCAGCTTCGGGACTAGCGCAAACCAAGAGACCCAGTACTTC
TRBJ2-6,-,many,TRBV7-9,CASSLSRDVLTF,TGTGCCAGCAGCTTAAGCCGGGACGTCCTGACTTTC
TRBJ1-5,-,few,TRBV20-1,CSAHRQVSNQPQHF,TGCAGTGCTCACAGACAGGTTAGCAATCAGCCCCAGCATTTT
TRBJ1-1,TRBD1,-,TRBV15,CATGRDLRDSFFSPEAFF,TGTGCCACCGGCAGGGACCTCCGGGACAGCTTTTTTAGCCCTGAAGCTTTCTTT
TRBJ2-1,TRBD2,few,TRBV10-1,CASSEGLGVDEQFF,TGCGCCAGCAGTGAGGGACTAGGAGTGGATGAGCAGTTCTTC
TRBJ2-7,TRBD2,-,TRBV30,CAWSKRLAASQGEQYF,TGTGCCTGGAGTAAGAGACTAGCGGCCTCGCAGGGGGAGCAGTACTTC
TRBJ2-5,-,-,TRBV29-1,CSVEWDLQETQYF,TGCAGCGTTGAATGGGACTTACAAGAGACCCAGTACTTC
TRBJ1-4,-,many,TRBV7-2,CASSSHPAANEKLFF,TGTGCCAGCAGCTCGCATCCAGCTGCAAATGAAAAACTGTTTTTT
TRBJ1-2,-,-,TRBV2,CASSLLRTAADAGYTF,TGTGCCAGCAGTCTGCTTAGGACAGCAGCGGATGCTGGCTACACCTTC